This TCR beta chain was captured by sequencing in a study of blood T cell repertoires in COVID-19. At the level of the study: Collection of acute and convalescent COVID-19 samples took place in the United States, Italy and Spain.

Clinical history as reported by participants underpinned cohort assignment. Cohort 3 donors were reported recovered after two negative PCRs, clearance, or symptom resolution. This CDR3 is 14 amino acids long. Germline-derived CDR1 and CDR2 are SGHDN and FVKESK. Trimming removed 1 base at V and 5 bases at J, with 11 bases between. In the source study's methods: By means of reference gene primer amplification, nucleated cell counts were estimated. Repertoires were generated with immunoSEQ multiplex PCR, while TCRdb's copy carries only in-frame clones and drops some. V and J calls and clone size follow that table, whereas D and trimming were derived from the DNA. This sample has roughly 300,000 clones, with over 75% found just once.

The specimen was PBMCs or T cells enriched from blood (not recorded which). The V gene is TRBV14, the J gene TRBJ1-1; D may be TRBD1 (5 bases). This clonotype originated in a woman in her twenties or thirties who had recovered from COVID-19. The CDR3 nucleotides are TGTGCCAGCAGCCAAGTGGGTCGGGGGACTGAAGCTTTCTTT. Its translation is CASSQVGRGTEAFF. The entire variable domain, with the rest obtained from reference TRBV14 and TRBJ1-1, is as follows: EAGVTQFPSHSVIEKGQTVTLRCDPISGHDNLYWYRRVMGKEIKFLLHFVKESKQDESGMPNNRFLAERTGGTYSTLKVQPAELEDSGVYFCASSQVGRGTEAFFGQGTRLTVV.